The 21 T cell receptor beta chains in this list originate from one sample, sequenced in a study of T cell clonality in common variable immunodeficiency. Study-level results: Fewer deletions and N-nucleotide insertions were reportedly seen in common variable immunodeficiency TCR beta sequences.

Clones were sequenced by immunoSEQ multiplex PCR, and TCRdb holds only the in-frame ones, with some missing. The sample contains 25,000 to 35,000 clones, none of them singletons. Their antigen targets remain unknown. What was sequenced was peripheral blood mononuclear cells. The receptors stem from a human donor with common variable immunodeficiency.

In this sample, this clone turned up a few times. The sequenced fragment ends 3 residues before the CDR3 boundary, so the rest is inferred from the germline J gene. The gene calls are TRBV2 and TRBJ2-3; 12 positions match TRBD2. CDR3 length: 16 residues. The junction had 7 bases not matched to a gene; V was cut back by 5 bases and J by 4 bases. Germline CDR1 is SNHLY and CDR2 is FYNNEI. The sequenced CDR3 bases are TGTGCCAGCAGTAACCCTAGCGGGGGGGCGCCAGATACG. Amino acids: CASSNPSGGAPDT. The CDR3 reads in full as CASSNPSGGAPDTQYF.

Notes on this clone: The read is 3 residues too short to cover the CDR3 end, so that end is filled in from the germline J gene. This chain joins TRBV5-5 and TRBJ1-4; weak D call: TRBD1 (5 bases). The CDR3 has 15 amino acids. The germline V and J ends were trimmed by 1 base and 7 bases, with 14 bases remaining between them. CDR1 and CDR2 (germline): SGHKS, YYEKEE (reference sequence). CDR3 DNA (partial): TGTGCCAGCAGCTTGTCTGGGGCGGGGAGTGAAAAA. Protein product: CASSLSGAGSEK. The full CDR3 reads CASSLSGAGSEKLFF. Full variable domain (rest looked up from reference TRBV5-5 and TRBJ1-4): DAGVTQSPTHLIKTRGQQVTLRCSPISGHKSVSWYQQVLGQGPQFIFQYYEKEERGRGNFPDRFSARQFPNYSSELNVNALLLGDSALYLCASSLSGAGSEKLFFGSGTQLSVL.

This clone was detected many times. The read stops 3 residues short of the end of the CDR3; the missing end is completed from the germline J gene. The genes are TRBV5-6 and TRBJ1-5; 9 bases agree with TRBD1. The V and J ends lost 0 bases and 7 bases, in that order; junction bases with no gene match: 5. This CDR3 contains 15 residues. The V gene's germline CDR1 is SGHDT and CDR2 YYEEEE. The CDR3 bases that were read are TGTGCCAGCAGCTTGGGGACAGGGGTAGGCCAGCCC. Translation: CASSLGTGVGQP. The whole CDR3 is CASSLGTGVGQPQHF.

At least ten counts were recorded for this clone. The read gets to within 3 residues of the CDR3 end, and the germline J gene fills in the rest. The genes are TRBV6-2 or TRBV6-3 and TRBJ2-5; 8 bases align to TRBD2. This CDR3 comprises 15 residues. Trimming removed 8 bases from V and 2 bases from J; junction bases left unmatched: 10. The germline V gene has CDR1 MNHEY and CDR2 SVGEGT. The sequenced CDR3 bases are TGTGCCAGCGGCGTAGGCGGGGGGAGGCAAGAGACC. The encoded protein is CASGVGGGRQET. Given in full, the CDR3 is CASGVGGGRQETQYF.

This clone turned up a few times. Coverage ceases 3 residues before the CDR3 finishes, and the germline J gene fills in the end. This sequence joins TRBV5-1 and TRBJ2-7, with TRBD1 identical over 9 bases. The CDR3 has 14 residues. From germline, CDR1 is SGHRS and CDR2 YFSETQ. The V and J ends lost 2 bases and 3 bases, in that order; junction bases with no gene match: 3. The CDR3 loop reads CASSLEDRGYEQYF. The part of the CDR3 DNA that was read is TGCGCCAGCAGCTTAGAGGACAGGGGCTACGAG. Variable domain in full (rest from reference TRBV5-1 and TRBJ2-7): KAGVTQTPRYLIKTRGQQVTLSCSPISGHRSVSWYQQTPGQGLQFLFEYFSETQRNKGNFPGRFSGRQFSNSRSEMNVSTLELGDSALYLCASSLEDRGYEQYFGPGTRLTVT.

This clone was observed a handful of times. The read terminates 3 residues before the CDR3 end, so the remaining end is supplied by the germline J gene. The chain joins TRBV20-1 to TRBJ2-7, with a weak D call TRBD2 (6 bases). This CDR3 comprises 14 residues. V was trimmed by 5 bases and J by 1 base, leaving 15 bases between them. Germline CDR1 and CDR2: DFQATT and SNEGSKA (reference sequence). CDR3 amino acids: CSAALYRGSYEQYF. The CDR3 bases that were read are TGCAGTGCTGCCCTTTATCGGGGGTCCTACGAG.

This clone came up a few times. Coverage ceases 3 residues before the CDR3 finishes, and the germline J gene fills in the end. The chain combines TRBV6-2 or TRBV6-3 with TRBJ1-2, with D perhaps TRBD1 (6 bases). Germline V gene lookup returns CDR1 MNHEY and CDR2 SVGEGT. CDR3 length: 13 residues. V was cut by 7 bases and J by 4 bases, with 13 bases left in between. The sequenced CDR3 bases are TGTGCCAGCAAGTCCCGGGACACCTATGGC. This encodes CASKSRDTYG. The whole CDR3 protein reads CASKSRDTYGYTF.

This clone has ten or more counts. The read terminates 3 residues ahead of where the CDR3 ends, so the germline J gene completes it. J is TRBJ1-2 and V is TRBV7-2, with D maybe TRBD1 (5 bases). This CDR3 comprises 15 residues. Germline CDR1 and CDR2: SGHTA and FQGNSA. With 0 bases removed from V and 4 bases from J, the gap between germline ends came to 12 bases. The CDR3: CASSLARAGGYGYTF. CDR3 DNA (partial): TGTGCCAGCAGCTTAGCCAGGGCAGGCGGCTATGGC.

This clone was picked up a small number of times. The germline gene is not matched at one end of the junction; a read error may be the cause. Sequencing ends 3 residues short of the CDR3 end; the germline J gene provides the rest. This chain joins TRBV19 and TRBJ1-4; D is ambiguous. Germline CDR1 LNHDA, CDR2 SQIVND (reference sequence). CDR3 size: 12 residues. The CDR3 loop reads CASSSRYEKLFF. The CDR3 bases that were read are TGTGCCAGCAGTAGCCGGTATGAAAAA.

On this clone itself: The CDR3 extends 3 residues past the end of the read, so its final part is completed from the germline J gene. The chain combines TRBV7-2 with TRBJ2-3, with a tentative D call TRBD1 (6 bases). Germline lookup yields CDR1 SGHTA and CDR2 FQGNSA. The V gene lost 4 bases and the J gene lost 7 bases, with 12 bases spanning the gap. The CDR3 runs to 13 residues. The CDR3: CASSSPGVNTQYF. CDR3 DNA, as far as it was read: TGTGCCAGCAGCTCCCCAGGGGTCAATACG.

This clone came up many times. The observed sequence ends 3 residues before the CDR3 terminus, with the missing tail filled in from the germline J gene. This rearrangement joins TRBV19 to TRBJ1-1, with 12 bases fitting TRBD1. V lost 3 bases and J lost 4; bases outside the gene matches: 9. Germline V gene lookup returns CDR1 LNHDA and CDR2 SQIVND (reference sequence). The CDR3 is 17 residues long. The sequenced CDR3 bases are TGTGCCAGTAGTATTCGTGGGACAGGGGGCGCGGGCACTGAA. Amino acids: CASSIRGTGGAGTE. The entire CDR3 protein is CASSIRGTGGAGTEAFF.

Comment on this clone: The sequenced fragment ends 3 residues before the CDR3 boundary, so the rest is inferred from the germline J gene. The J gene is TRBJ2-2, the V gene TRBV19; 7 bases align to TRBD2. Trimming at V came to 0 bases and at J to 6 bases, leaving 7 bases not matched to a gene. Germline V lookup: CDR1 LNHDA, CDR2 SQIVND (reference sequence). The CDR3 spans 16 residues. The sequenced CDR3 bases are TGTGCCAGTAGTATAGAGTGGGGGGGATCGGCCGGGGAG. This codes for CASSIEWGGSAGE. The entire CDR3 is CASSIEWGGSAGELFF.

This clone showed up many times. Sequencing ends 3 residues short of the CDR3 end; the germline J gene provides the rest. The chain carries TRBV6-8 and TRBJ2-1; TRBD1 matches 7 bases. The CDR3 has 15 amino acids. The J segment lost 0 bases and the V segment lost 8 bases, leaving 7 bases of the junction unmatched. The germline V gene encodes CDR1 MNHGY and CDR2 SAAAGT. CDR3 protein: CASRRGLLSYNEQFF. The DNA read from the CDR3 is TGTGCCAGCCGTAGGGGGCTCCTCTCCTACAATGAG.

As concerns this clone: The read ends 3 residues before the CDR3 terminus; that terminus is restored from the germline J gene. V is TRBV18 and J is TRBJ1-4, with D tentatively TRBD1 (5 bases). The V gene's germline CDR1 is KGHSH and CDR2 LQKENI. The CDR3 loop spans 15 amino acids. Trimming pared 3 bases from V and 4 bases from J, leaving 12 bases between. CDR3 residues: CASSPGTASNEKLFF. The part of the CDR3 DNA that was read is TGTGCCAGCTCACCCGGGACTGCTAGTAATGAAAAA.

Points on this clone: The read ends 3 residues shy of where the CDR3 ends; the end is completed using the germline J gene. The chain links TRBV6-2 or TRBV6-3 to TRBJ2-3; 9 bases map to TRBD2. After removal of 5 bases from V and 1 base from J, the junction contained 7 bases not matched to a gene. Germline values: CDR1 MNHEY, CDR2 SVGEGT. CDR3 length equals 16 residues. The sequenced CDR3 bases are TGTGCCAGCAGTCGCGGGGGGGCGATCCGCACAGATACG. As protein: CASSRGGAIRTDT. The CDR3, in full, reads CASSRGGAIRTDTQYF.

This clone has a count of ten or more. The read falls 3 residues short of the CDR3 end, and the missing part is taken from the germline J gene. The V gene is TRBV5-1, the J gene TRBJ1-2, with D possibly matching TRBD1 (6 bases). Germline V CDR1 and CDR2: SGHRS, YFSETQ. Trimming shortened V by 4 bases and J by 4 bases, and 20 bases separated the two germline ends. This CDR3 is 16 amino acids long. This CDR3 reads CASSRGGGTDIYGYTF. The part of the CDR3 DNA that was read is TGCGCCAGCAGCCGTGGGGGGGGCACCGATATCTATGGC.

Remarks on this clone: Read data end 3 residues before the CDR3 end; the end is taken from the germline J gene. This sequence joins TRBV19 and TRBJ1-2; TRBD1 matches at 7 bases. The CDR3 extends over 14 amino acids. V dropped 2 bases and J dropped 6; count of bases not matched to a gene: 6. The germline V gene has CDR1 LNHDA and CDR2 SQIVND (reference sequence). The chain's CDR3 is CASSIRDSYNGYTF. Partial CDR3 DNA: TGTGCCAGTAGTATAAGGGACAGTTATAATGGC.

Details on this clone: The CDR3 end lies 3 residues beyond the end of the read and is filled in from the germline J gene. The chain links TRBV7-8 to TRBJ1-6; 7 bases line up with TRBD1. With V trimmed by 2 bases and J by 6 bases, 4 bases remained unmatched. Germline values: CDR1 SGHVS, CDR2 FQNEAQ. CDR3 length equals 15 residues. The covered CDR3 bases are TGTGCCAGCAGCTTACTGGGACAGAGTAATTCACCC. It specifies CASSLLGQSNSP. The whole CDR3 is CASSLLGQSNSPLHF.

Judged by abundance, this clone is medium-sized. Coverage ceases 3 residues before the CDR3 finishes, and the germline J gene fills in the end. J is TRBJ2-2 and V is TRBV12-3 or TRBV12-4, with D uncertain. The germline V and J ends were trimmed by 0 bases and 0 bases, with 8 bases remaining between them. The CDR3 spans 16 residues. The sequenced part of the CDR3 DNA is TGTGCCAGCAGTTTAGCCTTGTTCGCGAACACCGGGGAG. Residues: CASSLALFANTGE. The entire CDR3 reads CASSLALFANTGELFF.

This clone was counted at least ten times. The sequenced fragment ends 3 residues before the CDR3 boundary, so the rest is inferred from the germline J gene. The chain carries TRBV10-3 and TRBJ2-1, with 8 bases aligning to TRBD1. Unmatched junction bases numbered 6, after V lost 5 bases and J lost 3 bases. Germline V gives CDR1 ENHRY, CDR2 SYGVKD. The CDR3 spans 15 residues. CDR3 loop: CAISPGGPNYNEQFF. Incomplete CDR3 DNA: TGTGCCATCAGTCCAGGGGGCCCTAACTACAATGAG.

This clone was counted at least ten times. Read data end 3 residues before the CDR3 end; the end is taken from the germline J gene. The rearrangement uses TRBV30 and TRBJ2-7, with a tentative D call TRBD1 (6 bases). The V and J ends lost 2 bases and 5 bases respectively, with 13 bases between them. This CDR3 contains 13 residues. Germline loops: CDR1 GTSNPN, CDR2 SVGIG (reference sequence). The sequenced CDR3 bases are TGTGCCTGGAGTTTGGCGACAGGCAACGAG. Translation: CAWSLATGNE. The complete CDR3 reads CAWSLATGNEQYF.